This T cell receptor beta chain was profiled in a study of PD-L1 blockade in urothelial cancer. For the study at large: About 90% of the 29 patients were men with bladder-origin urothelial cancer. The researchers analyzed blood 3 weeks (second dose) and 6 weeks after treatment start. Median T cell yield from blood was approximately 150,000.

Of note for this clone: The germline gene is not matched at one end of the junction; a read error may be the cause. This specimen includes other DNA sequences encoding the same CDR3.

This table comes from immunoSEQ multiplex PCR, and its TCRdb copy is limited to in-frame clones, with some not included. The data contain about 57,000 clones, approximately 80% of them seen just once; the ten biggest clones take up 4.5% to 6%. The germline gives CDR1 SGDLS, CDR2 YYNGEE. The CDR3 consists of 18 residues. Time point described: pretreatment peripheral blood. The chain carries TRBV9 and TRBJ2-3; 7 nucleotides line up with TRBD2. The sequencing here drew on PBMCs, taken around atezolizumab (anti-PD-L1) treatment. The origin of this receptor is a man between 65 and 80 years old with urothelial cancer. CDR3 loop: CASSVAPGGTARTDTQYF. The CDR3 DNA reads TGTGCCAGCAGCGTAGCTCCCGGGGGGACCGCCCGCACAGATACGCAATATTTT.